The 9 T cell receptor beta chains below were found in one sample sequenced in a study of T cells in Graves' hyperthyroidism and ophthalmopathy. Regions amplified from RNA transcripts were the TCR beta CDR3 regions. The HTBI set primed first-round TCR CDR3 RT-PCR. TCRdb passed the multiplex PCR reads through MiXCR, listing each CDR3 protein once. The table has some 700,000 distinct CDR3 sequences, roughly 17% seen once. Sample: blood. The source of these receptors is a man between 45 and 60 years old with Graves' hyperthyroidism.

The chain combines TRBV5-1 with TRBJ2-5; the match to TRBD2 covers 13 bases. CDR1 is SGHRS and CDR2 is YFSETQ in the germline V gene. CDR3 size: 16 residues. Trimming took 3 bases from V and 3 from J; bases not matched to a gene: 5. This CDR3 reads CASSSTGLAGEETQYF. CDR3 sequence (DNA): TGCGCCAGCAGCTCGACCGGACTAGCGGGAGAAGAGACCCAGTACTTC.

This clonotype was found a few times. The CDR3, as DNA: TGTGCCAGCAGCTTAGCGGGTTCGGGACAGAATATCTACAATGAGCAGTTCTTC. Translation: CASSLAGSGQNIYNEQFF. The V call is TRBV7-2, the J call TRBJ2-1, with 7 bases aligning to TRBD1. V lost 0 bases, J lost 3 bases, and 11 bases stayed unmatched. Germline V CDR1 and CDR2: SGHTA, FQGNSA. The CDR3 consists of 18 residues.

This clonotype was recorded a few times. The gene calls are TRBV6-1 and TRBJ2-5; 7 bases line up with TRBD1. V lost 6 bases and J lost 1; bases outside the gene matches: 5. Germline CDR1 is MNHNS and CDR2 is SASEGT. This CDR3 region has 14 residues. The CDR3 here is CASREGQLQETQYF. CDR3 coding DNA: TGTGCCAGCAGAGAGGGACAGCTCCAAGAGACCCAGTACTTC.

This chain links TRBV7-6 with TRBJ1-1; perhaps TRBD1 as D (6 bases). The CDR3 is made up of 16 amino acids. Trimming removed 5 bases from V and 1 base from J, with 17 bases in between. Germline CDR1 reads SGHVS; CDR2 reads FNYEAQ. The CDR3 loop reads CASSPRAGAKNTEAFF. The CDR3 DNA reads TGTGCCAGCAGCCCTAGAGCGGGGGCAAAGAACACTGAAGCTTTCTTT.

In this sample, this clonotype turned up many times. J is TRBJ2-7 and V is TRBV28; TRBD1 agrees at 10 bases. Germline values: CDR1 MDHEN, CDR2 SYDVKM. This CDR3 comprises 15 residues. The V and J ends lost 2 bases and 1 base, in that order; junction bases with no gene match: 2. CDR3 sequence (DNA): TGTGCCAGCAGTTTAGACAGGGGGCGATCCTACGAGCAGTACTTC. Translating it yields CASSLDRGRSYEQYF.

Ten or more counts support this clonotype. CDR3 residues: CASSIRQGSNTGELFF. The CDR3 DNA reads TGTGCCAGCAGTATACGACAGGGATCGAACACCGGGGAGCTGTTTTTT. This rearrangement joins TRBV12-3 or TRBV12-4 to TRBJ2-2, with 7 bases lining up with TRBD1. This CDR3 contains 16 residues. The V and J ends lost 5 bases and 0 bases, in that order; junction bases with no gene match: 6.

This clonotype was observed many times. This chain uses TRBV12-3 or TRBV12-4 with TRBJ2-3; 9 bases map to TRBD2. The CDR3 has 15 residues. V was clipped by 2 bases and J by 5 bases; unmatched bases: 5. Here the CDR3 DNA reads TGTGCCAGCAGTTTAATGACTAGCGGTAGAGATACGCAGTATTTT. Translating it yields CASSLMTSGRDTQYF.

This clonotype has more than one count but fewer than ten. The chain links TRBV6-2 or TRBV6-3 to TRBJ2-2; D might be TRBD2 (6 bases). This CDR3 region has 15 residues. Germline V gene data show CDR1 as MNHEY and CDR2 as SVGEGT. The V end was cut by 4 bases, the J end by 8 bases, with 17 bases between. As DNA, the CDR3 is TGTGCCAGCAGTTCCAGGGACTGGGTTTCGGGGGAGCTGTTTTTT. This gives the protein CASSSRDWVSGELFF.

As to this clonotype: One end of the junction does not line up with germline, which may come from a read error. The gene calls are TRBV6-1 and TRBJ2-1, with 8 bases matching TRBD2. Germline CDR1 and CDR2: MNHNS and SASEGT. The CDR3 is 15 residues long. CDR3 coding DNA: TGTGCCAGCACCCTCAGGACTAGCTCCAACAATGAGCAGTTCTTC. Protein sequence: CASTLRTSSNNEQFF.